This passage covers 5 T cell receptor beta chains from one sample sequenced in a study of blood T cell repertoires in COVID-19. Libraries were prepared by immunoSEQ multiplex PCR; TCRdb keeps only in-frame clonotypes and omits some of them. In the table there are around 220,000 clones, 85% to 90% of which are singletons. Sequencing was carried out using PBMCs or T cells enriched from blood (not recorded which). These receptors all come from a woman aged 45-65 years with acute COVID-19.

This clone was counted only a few times. The chain combines TRBV2 with TRBJ2-7; TRBD1 matches 10 bases. Unmatched junction bases numbered 9, after V lost 5 bases and J lost 5 bases. This CDR3 is 15 amino acids long. The V gene's germline CDR1 is SNHLY and CDR2 FYNNEI. CDR3 loop: CASSPPGQGIHEQYF. In nucleotides, the CDR3 is TGTGCCAGCAGTCCGCCGGGACAGGGGATACACGAGCAGTACTTC.

The chain joins TRBV28 to TRBJ2-2, with TRBD2 identical over 7 bases. Germline lookup yields CDR1 MDHEN and CDR2 SYDVKM. The trim removed 8 bases at V and 6 bases at J, leaving 9 bases unmatched. The CDR3 contains 14 residues. The CDR3 bases are TGTGCCAGCGGATCGGGGGGAGCGGCCGGGGAGCTGTTTTTT. Protein: CASGSGGAAGELFF. The entire variable domain, with the rest obtained from reference TRBV28 and TRBJ2-2, is as follows: DVKVTQSSRYLVKRTGEKVFLECVQDMDHENMFWYRQDPGLGLRLIYFSYDVKMKEKGDIPEGYSVSREKKERFSLILESASTNQTSMYLCASGSGGAAGELFFGEGSRLTVL.

The chain joins TRBV10-3 to TRBJ1-4; 7 bases agree with TRBD1. V lost 10 bases and J lost 5; bases outside the gene matches: 4. Germline values: CDR1 ENHRY, CDR2 SYGVKD. The CDR3 length is 12 residues. The CDR3 bases are TGTGCCACTCGGGACAGAAATGAAAAACTGTTTTTT. As protein: CATRDRNEKLFF.

On this clone itself: Other DNA sequences within the sample encode an identical CDR3. The chain recombines TRBV30 with TRBJ1-2; weak D call: TRBD1 (6 bases). The CDR3 runs 12 residues. V lost 2 bases and J 2 bases, leaving 6 bases between the germline ends. CDR1 and CDR2 from the germline V gene are GTSNPN and SVGIG (reference sequence). CDR3 amino acids: CAWSQGNYGYTF. CDR3 DNA: TGTGCCTGGAGTCAGGGGAACTATGGCTACACCTTC. The whole variable domain, filled in from reference TRBV30 and TRBJ1-2, reads SQTIHQWPATLVQPVGSPLSLECTVEGTSNPNLYWYRQAAGRGLQLLFYSVGIGQISSEVPQNLSASRPQDRQFILSSKKLLLSDSGFYLCAWSQGNYGYTFGSGTRLTVV.

V is TRBV6-5 and J is TRBJ2-1, with D perhaps matching TRBD1 (6 bases). The ends were cut back, 4 bases at V and 1 base at J, with 11 bases in the middle. The germline V gene encodes CDR1 MNHEY and CDR2 SVGAGI. The CDR3 contains 15 residues. The CDR3 nucleotides read TGTGCCAGCAGTTTAGCACAGGGATCCTACAATGAGCAGTTCTTC. It specifies CASSLAQGSYNEQFF.